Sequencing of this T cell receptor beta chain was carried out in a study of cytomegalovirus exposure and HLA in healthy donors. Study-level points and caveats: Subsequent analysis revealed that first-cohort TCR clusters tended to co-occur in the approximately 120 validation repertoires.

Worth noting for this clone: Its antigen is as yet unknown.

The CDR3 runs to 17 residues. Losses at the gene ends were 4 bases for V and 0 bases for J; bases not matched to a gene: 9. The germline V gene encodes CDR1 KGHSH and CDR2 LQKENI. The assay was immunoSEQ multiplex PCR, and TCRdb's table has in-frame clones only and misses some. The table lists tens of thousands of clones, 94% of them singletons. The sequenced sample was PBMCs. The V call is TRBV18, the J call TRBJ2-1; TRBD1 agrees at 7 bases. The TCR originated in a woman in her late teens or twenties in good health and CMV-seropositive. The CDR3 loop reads CASSQPKTGSSYNEQFF. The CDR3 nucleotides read TGTGCCAGCTCACAACCGAAGACAGGGAGCTCCTACAATGAGCAGTTCTTC.